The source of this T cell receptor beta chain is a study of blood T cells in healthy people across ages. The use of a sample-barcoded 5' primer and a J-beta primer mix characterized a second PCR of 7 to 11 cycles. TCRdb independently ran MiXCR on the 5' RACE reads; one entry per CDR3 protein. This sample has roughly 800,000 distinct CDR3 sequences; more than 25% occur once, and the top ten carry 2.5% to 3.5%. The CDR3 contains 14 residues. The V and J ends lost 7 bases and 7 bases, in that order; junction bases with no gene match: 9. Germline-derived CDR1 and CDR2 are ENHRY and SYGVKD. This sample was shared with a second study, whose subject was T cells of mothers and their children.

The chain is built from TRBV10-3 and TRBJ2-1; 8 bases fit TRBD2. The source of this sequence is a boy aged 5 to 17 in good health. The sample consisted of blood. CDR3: CAITPGGAGNEQFF. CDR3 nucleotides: TGTGCCATCACTCCGGGGGGGGCGGGAAATGAGCAGTTCTTC.